The subject of this entry is one TCR beta chain. Its antigen is undetermined. This entry is derived from a study of OX40 agonist ivuxolimab in advanced cancers. Looking at the study overall: Hepatocellular carcinoma, melanoma, renal cell or head and neck cancer was diagnosed in the dose-escalation patients. From about 20 to 80 years was the age range, with a mean of 60 years, and 65% to 90% were male. A partial response was reached by three patients: one with hepatocellular carcinoma and two with cutaneous melanoma.

Regarding the study as a whole: Certain nonresponders likewise exhibited a low normalized T-cell clonal expansion.

The germline V and J ends were trimmed by 5 bases and 5 bases, with 13 bases remaining between them. The CDR3 has 13 residues. Germline values: CDR1 MNHEY, CDR2 SMNVEV (reference sequence). Produced via immunoSEQ multiplex PCR; TCRdb's table is partial and in-frame only. The table records about 31,000 clones, 85% to 95% of them present only once. Sequences were derived from CD4+ or CD8+ T cells sorted from blood, sampled in a trial of the OX40 agonist ivuxolimab. The receptor comes from an adult with an advanced solid tumor such as melanoma, head and neck, liver or kidney cancer. This chain links TRBV27 with TRBJ2-7; D could derive from TRBD1 or TRBD2 (5 bases each). In nucleotides, the CDR3 is TGTGCCAGCAGTGGGGACGGTCCCCACGAGCAGTACTTC. Translating gives CASSGDGPHEQYF.